This T cell receptor beta chain came from a study of radiation and T cells in renal cell carcinoma. Study-level results: Tumor samples were small regions of approximately 0.9 g.

Treatment: 15 Gy SBRT to primary tumor, nephrectomy 4 weeks later. Nephrectomy followed 15 Gy stereotactic body radiation by 4 weeks. Assay: immunoSEQ multiplex PCR; the TCRdb copy retains only in-frame clones and omits some. The sample contains almost 20,000 clones, less than 70% of which appear only once. Details on this clone: Its antigen remains unknown.

CDR1 and CDR2 from the germline V gene are SGHNT and YYREEE (reference sequence). This CDR3 comprises 16 residues. The V and J ends lost 0 bases and 0 bases respectively, with 13 bases between them. The starting material was tumor tissue, obtained from a patient whose treatment included radiotherapy and nephrectomy. The chain has TRBV5-4 and TRBJ2-7; TRBD1 is a possible D gene (7 bases). This sequence originates from a woman in her 70s with renal cell carcinoma. CDR3 residues: CASSLGAGGSSYEQYF. The CDR3, as DNA: TGTGCCAGCAGCTTGGGGGCAGGGGGGAGCTCCTACGAGCAGTACTTC.